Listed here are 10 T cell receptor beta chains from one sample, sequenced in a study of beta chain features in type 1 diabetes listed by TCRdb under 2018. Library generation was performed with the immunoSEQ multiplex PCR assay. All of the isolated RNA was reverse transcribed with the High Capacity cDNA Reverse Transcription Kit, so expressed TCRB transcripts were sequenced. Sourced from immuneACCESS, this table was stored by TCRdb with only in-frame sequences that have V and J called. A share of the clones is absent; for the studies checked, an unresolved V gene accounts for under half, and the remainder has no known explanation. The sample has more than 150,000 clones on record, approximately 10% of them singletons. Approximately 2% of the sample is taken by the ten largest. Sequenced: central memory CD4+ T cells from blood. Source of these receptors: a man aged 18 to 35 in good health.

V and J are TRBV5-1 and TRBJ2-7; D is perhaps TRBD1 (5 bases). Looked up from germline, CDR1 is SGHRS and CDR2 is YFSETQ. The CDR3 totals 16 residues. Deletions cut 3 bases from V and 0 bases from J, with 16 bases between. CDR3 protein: CASSSTVQAISYEQYF. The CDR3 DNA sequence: TGCGCCAGCAGCTCCACGGTACAGGCTATCTCCTACGAGCAGTACTTC.

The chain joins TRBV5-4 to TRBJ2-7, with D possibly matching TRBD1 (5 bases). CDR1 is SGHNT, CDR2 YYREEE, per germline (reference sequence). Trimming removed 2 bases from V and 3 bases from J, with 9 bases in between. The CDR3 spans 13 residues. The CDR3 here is CASSFDSNYEQYF. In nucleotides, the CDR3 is TGTGCCAGCAGCTTCGACAGCAACTACGAGCAGTACTTC.

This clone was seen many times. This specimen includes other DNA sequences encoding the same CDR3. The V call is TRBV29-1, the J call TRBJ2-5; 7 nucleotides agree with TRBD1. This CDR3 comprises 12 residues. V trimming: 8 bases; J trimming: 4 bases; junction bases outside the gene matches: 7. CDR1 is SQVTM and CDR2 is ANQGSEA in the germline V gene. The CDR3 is CSSRQGRETQYF. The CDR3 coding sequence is TGCAGCAGTCGACAGGGTCGAGAGACCCAGTACTTC.

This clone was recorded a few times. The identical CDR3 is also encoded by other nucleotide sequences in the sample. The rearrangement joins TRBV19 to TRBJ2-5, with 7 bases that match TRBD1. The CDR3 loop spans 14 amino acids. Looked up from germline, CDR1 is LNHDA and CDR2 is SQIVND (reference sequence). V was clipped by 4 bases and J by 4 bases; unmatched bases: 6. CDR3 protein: CASSRATGRETQYF. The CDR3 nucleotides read TGTGCCAGTAGTAGGGCGACAGGGAGAGAGACCCAGTACTTC.

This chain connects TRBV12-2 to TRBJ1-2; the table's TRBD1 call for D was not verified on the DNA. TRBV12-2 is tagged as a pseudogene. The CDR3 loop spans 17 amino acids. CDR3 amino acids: CASRFARDRGACGGYTF. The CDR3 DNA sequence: TGTGCAAGTCGCTTCGCACGGGACAGGGGCGCTTGTGGTGGCTACACCTTC.

The CDR3 protein is CSVAGRSYEQYF. Here the CDR3 DNA reads TGCAGCGTTGCGGGCCGATCCTACGAGCAGTACTTC. The rearrangement links TRBV29-1 to TRBJ2-7; no clear D gene. The germline V gene encodes CDR1 SQVTM and CDR2 ANQGSEA. V gave up 4 bases and J gave up 1 base, with 8 bases separating them. This CDR3 spans 12 amino acids.

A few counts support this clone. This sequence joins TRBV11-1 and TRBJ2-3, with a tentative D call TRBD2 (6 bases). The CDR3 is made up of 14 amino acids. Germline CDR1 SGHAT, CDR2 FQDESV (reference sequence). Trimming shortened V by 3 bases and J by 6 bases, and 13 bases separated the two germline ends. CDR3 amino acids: CASSFTSRADTQYF. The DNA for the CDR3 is TGTGCCAGCAGCTTTACTAGCCGGGCGGATACGCAGTATTTT.

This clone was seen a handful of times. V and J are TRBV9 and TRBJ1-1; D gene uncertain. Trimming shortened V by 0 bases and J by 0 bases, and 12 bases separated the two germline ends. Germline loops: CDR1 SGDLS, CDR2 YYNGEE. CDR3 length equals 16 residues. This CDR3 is CASSVAFPGMNTEAFF. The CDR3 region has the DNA TGTGCCAGCAGCGTAGCCTTCCCAGGCATGAACACTGAAGCTTTCTTT.

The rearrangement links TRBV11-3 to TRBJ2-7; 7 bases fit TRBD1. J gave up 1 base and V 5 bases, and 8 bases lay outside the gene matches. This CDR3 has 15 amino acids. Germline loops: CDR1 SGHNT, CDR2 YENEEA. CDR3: CASSPNWGQSYEQYF. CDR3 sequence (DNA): TGTGCCAGCAGCCCCAATTGGGGACAGTCCTACGAGCAGTACTTC.

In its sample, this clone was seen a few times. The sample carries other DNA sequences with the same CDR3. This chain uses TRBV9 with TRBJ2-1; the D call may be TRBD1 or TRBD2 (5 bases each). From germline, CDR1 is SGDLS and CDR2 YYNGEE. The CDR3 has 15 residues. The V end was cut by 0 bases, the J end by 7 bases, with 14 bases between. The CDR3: CASSVEGQGGNEQFF. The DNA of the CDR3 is TGTGCCAGCAGCGTAGAGGGTCAGGGCGGGAATGAGCAGTTCTTC.